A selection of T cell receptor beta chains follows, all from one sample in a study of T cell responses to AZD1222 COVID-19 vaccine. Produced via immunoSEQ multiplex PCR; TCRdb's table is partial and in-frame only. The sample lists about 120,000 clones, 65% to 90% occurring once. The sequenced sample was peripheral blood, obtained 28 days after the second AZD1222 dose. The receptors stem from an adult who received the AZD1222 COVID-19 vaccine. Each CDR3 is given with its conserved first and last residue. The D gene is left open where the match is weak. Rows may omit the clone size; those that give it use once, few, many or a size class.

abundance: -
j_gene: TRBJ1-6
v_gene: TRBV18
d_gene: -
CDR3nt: TGTGCCAGCTCACCAGGGTCAGACGGTTCACCCCTCCACTTT
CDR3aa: CASSPGSDGSPLHF

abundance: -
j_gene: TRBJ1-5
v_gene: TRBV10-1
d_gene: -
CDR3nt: TGCGCCAGCAGTGAACGGATCAATCAGCCCCAGCATTTT
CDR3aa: CASSERINQPQHF

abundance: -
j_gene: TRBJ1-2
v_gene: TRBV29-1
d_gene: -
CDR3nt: TGCAGCGTTCAAACCGAACGCGGGTACTATGGCTACACCTTC
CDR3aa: CSVQTERGYYGYTF

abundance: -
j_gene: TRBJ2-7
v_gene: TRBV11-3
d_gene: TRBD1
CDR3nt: TGTGCCAGCAGCCACTCGACAGGGGACGAGCAGTACTTC
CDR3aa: CASSHSTGDEQYF

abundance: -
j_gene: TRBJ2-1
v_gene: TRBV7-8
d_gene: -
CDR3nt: TGTGCCAGCAGCTTGAGAGGGGGGGCAAACAATGAGCAGTTCTTC
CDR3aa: CASSLRGGANNEQFF

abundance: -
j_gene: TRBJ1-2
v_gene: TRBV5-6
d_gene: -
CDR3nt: TGTGCCAGCAGCTTCTTCCAGCCGGGCGGCTACACCTTC
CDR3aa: CASSFFQPGGYTF

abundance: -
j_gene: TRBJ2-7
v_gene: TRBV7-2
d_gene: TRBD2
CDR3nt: TGTGCCAGCAGCTGGACTAGTAAGGGTAACGAGCAGTACTTC
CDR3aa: CASSWTSKGNEQYF

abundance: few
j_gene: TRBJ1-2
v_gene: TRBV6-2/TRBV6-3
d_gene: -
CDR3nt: TGTGCCAGCAGTTGGAAGGGGAATGGCTACACCTTC
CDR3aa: CASSWKGNGYTF

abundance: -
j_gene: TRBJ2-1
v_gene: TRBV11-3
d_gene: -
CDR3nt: TGTGCCAGCAGCCTCAGTCAGGGGCCAAGCGAGCAGTTCTTC
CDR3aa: CASSLSQGPSEQFF

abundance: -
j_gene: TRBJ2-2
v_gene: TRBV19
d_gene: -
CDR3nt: TGTGCCAGCCTCAACACCGACACCGGGGAGCTGTTTTTT
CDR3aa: CASLNTDTGELFF

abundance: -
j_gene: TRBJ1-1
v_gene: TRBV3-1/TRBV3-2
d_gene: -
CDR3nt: TGTGCCAGCAGCCTTCTTACGATGAACACTGAAGCTTTCTTT
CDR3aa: CASSLLTMNTEAFF

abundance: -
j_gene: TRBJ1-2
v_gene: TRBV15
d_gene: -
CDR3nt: TGTGCCACCGACGCTTCGGGTGCAGGAACCAACTATGGCTACACCTTC
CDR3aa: CATDASGAGTNYGYTF

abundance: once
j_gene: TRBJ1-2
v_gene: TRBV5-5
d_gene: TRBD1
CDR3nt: TGTGCCAGCAGCTCGGGACAGCCGGGCGGAGGCTACACCTTC
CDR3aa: CASSSGQPGGGYTF

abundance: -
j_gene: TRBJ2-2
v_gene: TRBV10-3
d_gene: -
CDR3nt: TGTGCCACCACAGGCAGGAACACCGGGGAGCTGTTTTTT
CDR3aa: CATTGRNTGELFF

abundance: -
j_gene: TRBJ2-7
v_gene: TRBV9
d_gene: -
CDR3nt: TGTGCCAGCAGCCCCTCGCGAGGGCCCTTGAACTACGAGCAGTACTTC
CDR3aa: CASSPSRGPLNYEQYF

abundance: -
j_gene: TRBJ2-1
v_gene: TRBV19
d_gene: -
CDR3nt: TGTGCCAGTAGTATAGGGGGGCTCTCCTACAATGAGCAGTTCTTC
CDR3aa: CASSIGGLSYNEQFF

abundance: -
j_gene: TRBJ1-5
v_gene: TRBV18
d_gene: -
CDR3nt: TGTGCCAGCTCACCCTCGGGGAGTTACACTAGCAATCAGCCCCAGCATTTT
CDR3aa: CASSPSGSYTSNQPQHF

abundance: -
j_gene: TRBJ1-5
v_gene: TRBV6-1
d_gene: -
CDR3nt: TGTGCCAGCAGTGACAGGGTTAGTCAGCCCCAGCATTTT
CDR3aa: CASSDRVSQPQHF

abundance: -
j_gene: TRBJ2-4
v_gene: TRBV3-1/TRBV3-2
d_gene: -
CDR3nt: TGTGCCAGCAGCGGGGGGGCGCTGGTAGCCAAAAACATTCAGTACTTC
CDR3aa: CASSGGALVAKNIQYF

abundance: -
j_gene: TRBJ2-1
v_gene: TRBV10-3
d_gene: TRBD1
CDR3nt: TGTGCCATCAGTGGGGGGTGGGGACAGGGGCCTTACAATGAGCAGTTCTTC
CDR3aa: CAISGGWGQGPYNEQFF

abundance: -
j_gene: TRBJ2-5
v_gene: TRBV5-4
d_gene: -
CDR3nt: TGTGCCAGCAGCTTGCGGAGGGGGAGCGGAGAGACCCAGTACTTC
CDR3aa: CASSLRRGSGETQYF

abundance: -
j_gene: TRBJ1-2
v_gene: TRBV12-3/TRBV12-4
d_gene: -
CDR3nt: TGTGCCAGCAGGAGGACAAACTATGGCTACACCTTC
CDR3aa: CASRRTNYGYTF

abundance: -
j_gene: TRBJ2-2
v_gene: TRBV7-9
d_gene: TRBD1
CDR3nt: TGTGCCAGCAGCTTACATCGAGGGACAGGGTTCGTTGGGGAGCTGTTTTTT
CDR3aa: CASSLHRGTGFVGELFF

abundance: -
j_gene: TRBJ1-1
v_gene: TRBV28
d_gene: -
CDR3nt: TGTGCCAGCAGCCCATGGGATCAGGGGTACACTGAAGCTTTCTTT
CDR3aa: CASSPWDQGYTEAFF

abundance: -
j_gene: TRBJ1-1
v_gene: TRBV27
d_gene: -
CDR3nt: TGTGCCAGCAGTTCCTACAGGGAGGGTAAGACTGAAGCTTTCTTT
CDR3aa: CASSSYREGKTEAFF

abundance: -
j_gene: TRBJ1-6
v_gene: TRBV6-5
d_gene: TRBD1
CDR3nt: TGTGCCAGCAGCTCTGGCAGGGGGCACAATTCACCCCTCCACTTT
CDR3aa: CASSSGRGHNSPLHF

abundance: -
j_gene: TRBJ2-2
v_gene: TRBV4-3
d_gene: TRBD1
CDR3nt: TGCGCCAGCAGCCAAGATCTTCCGGGACAGACTCTATTGTCCGGGGAGCTGTTTTTT
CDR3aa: CASSQDLPGQTLLSGELFF

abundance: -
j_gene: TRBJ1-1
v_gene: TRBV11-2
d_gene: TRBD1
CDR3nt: TGTGCCAGCAGCTCTAGGACAGGGGGCCGCGAAGCTTTCTTT
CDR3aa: CASSSRTGGREAFF

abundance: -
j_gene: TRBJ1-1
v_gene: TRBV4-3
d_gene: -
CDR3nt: TGCGCCAGCAGCCAACGAGGAGGCGACACTGAAGCTTTCTTT
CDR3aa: CASSQRGGDTEAFF

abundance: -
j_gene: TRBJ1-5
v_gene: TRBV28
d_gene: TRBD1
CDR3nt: TGTGCCAGCAGTGGCCGGGACAGGGGAGTTCAGCCCCAGCATTTT
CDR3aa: CASSGRDRGVQPQHF

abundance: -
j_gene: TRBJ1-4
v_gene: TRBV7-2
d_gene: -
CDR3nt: TGTGCCAGCAGCTTTTTCGGGGCTCTAGGGGAAAAACTGTTTTTT
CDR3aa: CASSFFGALGEKLFF